These 24 T cell receptor beta chains came from one sample sequenced in a study of vaccination and CD4 T cells after COVID-19. These receptors' antigens are unknown. Treatment noted: roughly 10-day PBMC culture with coronavirus spike peptide pools or control peptides (ViraFEST assay). CD4+ T cells that had been cultured provided DNA sequenced with the Oncomine TCR Beta short-read assay. TCRdb processed the PCR reads anew with MiXCR; each CDR3 protein has one entry. The repertoire holds roughly 15,000 distinct CDR3 sequences, with almost 40% as singletons. Sequencing used CD4+ T cells from blood, cultured in vitro. These receptors all stem from a human donor who had recovered from COVID-19.

V is TRBV7-9 and J is TRBJ1-4, with TRBD1 matching over 8 bases. V was clipped by 4 bases and J by 5 bases; unmatched bases: 6. CDR3 length: 15 amino acids. The V gene's germline CDR1 is SEHNR and CDR2 FQNEAQ (reference sequence). CDR3 nucleotides: TGTGCCAGCAGCTCGGACAGGGTTTGGAATGAAAAACTGTTTTTT. Amino acids: CASSSDRVWNEKLFF.

The rearrangement uses TRBV27 and TRBJ2-7; D call uncertain. The CDR3 runs 14 residues. Germline CDR1 MNHEY, CDR2 SMNVEV (reference sequence). Trimming cost V 6 bases and J 0 bases, with 12 bases left between them. The CDR3 DNA reads as TGTGCCAGCAGCCTAACACCGAGCTCCTACGAGCAGTACTTC. Translated: CASSLTPSSYEQYF.

This clonotype was seen a few times. V gene TRBV10-3 combines with J gene TRBJ1-3, with D possibly TRBD1 on 5 matching bases. Trimming cost V 3 bases and J 4 bases, with 13 bases left between them. This CDR3 comprises 15 residues. The germline CDR1 and CDR2 sequences are ENHRY and SYGVKD. The CDR3 loop is CAISDGDAGGNTIYF. The CDR3 coding sequence is TGTGCCATCAGTGACGGGGACGCCGGAGGAAACACCATATATTTT.

The table lists this clonotype with a few counts. This chain links TRBV20-1 with TRBJ2-2; possibly TRBD2 for D (5 bases). This CDR3 is built from 15 residues. The V end lost 5 bases, the J end lost 0 bases, and 13 bases lay between the germline ends. Looked up from germline, CDR1 is DFQATT and CDR2 is SNEGSKA (reference sequence). The CDR3 nucleotides read TGCAGTGCTGAGCGACGGGATCCGAACACCGGGGAGCTGTTTTTT. It specifies CSAERRDPNTGELFF.

V is TRBV10-3 and J is TRBJ1-5, with 8 positions matching TRBD1. This CDR3 has 14 amino acids. Trimming at V came to 6 bases and at J to 2 bases, leaving 3 bases not matched to a gene. CDR1 and CDR2 from the germline V gene are ENHRY and SYGVKD. The CDR3 nucleotides are TGTGCCATCAGATCGGACAGGGGCAATCAGCCCCAGCATTTT. It codes for CAIRSDRGNQPQHF.

J is TRBJ1-1 and V is TRBV15; D unclear. Germline V gene data show CDR1 as LNHNV and CDR2 as YYDKDF (reference sequence). Trimming pared 6 bases from V and 0 bases from J, leaving 23 bases between. The CDR3 has 18 amino acids. The CDR3: CATSPNEGLNNMNTEAFF. In nucleotides, the CDR3 is TGTGCCACCAGTCCTAACGAGGGCCTTAATAACATGAACACTGAAGCTTTCTTT. Combining the CDR3 with reference TRBV15 and TRBJ1-1 gives the whole variable domain DAMVIQNPRYQVTQFGKPVTLSCSQTLNHNVMYWYQQKSSQAPKLLFHYYDKDFNNEADTPDNFQSRRPNTSFCFLDIRSPGLGDTAMYLCATSPNEGLNNMNTEAFFGQGTRLTVV.

Notes on this clonotype: A junction end diverges from the germline sequence, so it may reflect a read error. V is TRBV10-1 and J is TRBJ1-2; TRBD1 is a possible D gene (5 bases). Germline V gives CDR1 WNHNN, CDR2 SYGVQD (reference sequence). The CDR3 extends over 13 amino acids. The CDR3 DNA is TGCGCCGGCAGTGACGGGGACGGCTATGGCTACACCTTC. It translates to CAGSDGDGYGYTF.

A single count supports this clonotype. The rearrangement links TRBV10-3 to TRBJ2-5; no clear D gene. V was cut by 4 bases and J by 1 base, with 7 bases left in between. The CDR3 totals 13 residues. Germline V gives CDR1 ENHRY, CDR2 SYGVKD. The CDR3 reads CAISGHGQETQYF. For the CDR3, the DNA is TGTGCCATCAGTGGGCACGGCCAAGAGACCCAGTACTTC.

The chain recombines TRBV20-1 with TRBJ1-1; weak D call: TRBD1 (6 bases). The germline V gene encodes CDR1 DFQATT and CDR2 SNEGSKA (reference sequence). V was trimmed by 5 bases and J by 7 bases, leaving 14 bases between them. This CDR3 comprises 12 residues. CDR3 amino acids: CSAGRGRGEAFF. The CDR3 coding sequence is TGCAGTGCTGGTCGGGGGCGGGGTGAAGCTTTCTTT.

J is TRBJ2-7 and V is TRBV6-5; possibly TRBD2 for D (6 bases). Germline V gene lookup returns CDR1 MNHEY and CDR2 SVGAGI. Trimming removed 2 bases from V and 4 bases from J, with 21 bases in between. The CDR3 spans 17 residues. CDR3 DNA: TGTGCCAGCAGTTACCGCGGGGCGGCGGCCATCCCTTACGAGCAGTACTTC. The encoded protein is CASSYRGAAAIPYEQYF.

This clonotype was picked up a small number of times. This chain uses TRBV12-3 or TRBV12-4 with TRBJ2-5; TRBD2 might be the D (5 bases). The germline V and J ends were trimmed by 8 bases and 0 bases, with 13 bases remaining between them. The CDR3 has 14 residues. For the CDR3, the DNA is TGTGCCAGCTGTGGAGGACCAGACCAAGAGACCCAGTACTTC. Translated: CASCGGPDQETQYF.

CDR3 DNA: TGTGCCATCAGTGAGTCTCCGGGACAGAACACCGGGGAGCTGTTTTTT. This codes for CAISESPGQNTGELFF. The V and J genes are TRBV10-3 and TRBJ2-2; TRBD1 is a possible D gene (6 bases). Trimming left V 0 bases short and J 1 base short, with 9 bases between. The V gene's germline CDR1 is ENHRY and CDR2 SYGVKD. The CDR3 length is 16 residues.

The V and J genes are TRBV20-1 and TRBJ1-2, with TRBD1 matching over 9 bases. The CDR3 runs 12 residues. Unmatched junction bases numbered 3, after V lost 6 bases and J lost 4 bases. Germline V gene lookup returns CDR1 DFQATT and CDR2 SNEGSKA (reference sequence). The chain's CDR3 is CSAPDRGYGYTF. In DNA form, the CDR3 reads TGCAGTGCCCCGGACAGGGGCTATGGCTACACCTTC.

The chain couples TRBV7-2 to TRBJ2-2; D is possibly TRBD1 (5 bases). The CDR3 runs to 16 residues. V lost 1 base to trimming and J lost 4 bases, with 13 bases between them. Germline-derived CDR1 and CDR2 are SGHTA and FQGNSA. CDR3 nucleotide sequence: TGTGCCAGCAGCTTAGAAGGCAGGGTCTTCACCGGGGAGCTGTTTTTT. This codes for CASSLEGRVFTGELFF.

This clonotype showed up just a few times. The chain carries TRBV29-1 and TRBJ2-7, with 10 nucleotides matching TRBD1. This CDR3 contains 13 residues. CDR1 and CDR2 from the germline V gene are SQVTM and ANQGSEA. V was pared by 0 bases and J by 7 bases, with 3 bases of the junction left unmatched. The CDR3 sequence: CSVEEDRGLEQYF. The CDR3 nucleotides read TGCAGCGTTGAAGAAGACAGGGGGCTGGAGCAGTACTTC.

The V call is TRBV1, the J call TRBJ2-3; TRBD2 was called by the table and not checked on the DNA. TRBV1 is a recognized pseudogene. The CDR3 extends over 17 amino acids. The CDR3 is CTSSQDQVAGSTDTQYF. In DNA, the CDR3 is TGCACCAGCAGCCAAGATCAAGTAGCGGGAAGCACAGATACGCAGTATTTT.

V usage is TRBV6-4 and J usage is TRBJ2-1, with 9 bases lining up with TRBD1. The length of the CDR3 is 14 residues. CDR1 MRHNA and CDR2 SNTAGT come from the germline V gene. The J segment lost 7 bases and the V segment lost 6 bases, leaving 7 bases of the junction unmatched. The CDR3 loop is CASSRDRVSNEQFF. Here the CDR3 DNA reads TGTGCCAGCAGCCGGGACAGGGTATCAAATGAGCAGTTCTTC.

The chain couples TRBV30 to TRBJ2-7; D possibly matches TRBD1 or TRBD2 (5 bases each). This CDR3 spans 12 amino acids. Germline CDR1 is GTSNPN and CDR2 is SVGIG (reference sequence). The V end was cut by 5 bases, the J end by 2 bases, with 10 bases between. CDR3 sequence reads: CAWAGRAYEQYF. The CDR3 DNA reads TGTGCCTGGGCAGGGAGAGCCTACGAGCAGTACTTC.

This clonotype was observed a few times. The chain carries TRBV20-1 and TRBJ1-2, with D unclear. The CDR3 has 10 amino acids. Germline CDR1 reads DFQATT; CDR2 reads SNEGSKA (reference sequence). V was clipped by 3 bases and J by 8 bases, with 7 bases between them. CDR3 amino acids: CSASGGGYTF. The CDR3, as DNA: TGCAGTGCTAGTGGTGGGGGCTACACCTTC.

The chain recombines TRBV20-1 with TRBJ1-6; no clear D. CDR3 size: 16 residues. Per germline, CDR1 DFQATT and CDR2 SNEGSKA (reference sequence). Trimming stripped 6 bases from V and 0 bases from J, with 15 bases between. The CDR3 reads CSAATARSSYNSPLHF. In DNA form, the CDR3 reads TGCAGTGCAGCTACTGCACGGAGCTCCTATAATTCACCCCTCCACTTT.

On this clonotype itself: The junction differs from germline at one of its ends, possibly a read error. The chain joins TRBV2 to TRBJ2-3; maybe TRBD1 (7 bases). The length of the CDR3 is 13 residues. The germline V gene has CDR1 SNHLY and CDR2 FYNNEI. CDR3 sequence: CAGRGESIDTQYF. The CDR3 DNA is TGTGCCGGCAGGGGGGAGAGCATAGATACGCAGTATTTT.

This clonotype was recorded a few times. V is TRBV27 and J is TRBJ1-1; TRBD1 might be the D (5 bases). Trimming cost V 6 bases and J 2 bases, with 16 bases left between them. Germline-derived CDR1 and CDR2 are MNHEY and SMNVEV (reference sequence). The CDR3 extends over 15 amino acids. The CDR3 DNA is TGTGCCAGCAGGACCAGTCAAGGACAAAACACTGAAGCTTTCTTT. Amino acid sequence: CASRTSQGQNTEAFF.

The V call is TRBV11-2, the J call TRBJ1-2; maybe TRBD1 (5 bases). Trimming left V 1 base short and J 2 bases short, with 14 bases between. The CDR3 runs 16 residues. Germline values: CDR1 SGHAT, CDR2 FQNNGV. CDR3 in DNA: TGTGCCAGCAGCTTAGCCGGGACCCAACCCAACTATGGCTACACCTTC. Translating gives CASSLAGTQPNYGYTF.

The chain has TRBV6-2 or TRBV6-3 and TRBJ2-5, with 12 bases aligning to TRBD2. This CDR3 is 16 amino acids long. Germline V CDR1 and CDR2: MNHEY, SVGEGT. The J segment lost 7 bases and the V segment lost 6 bases, leaving 12 bases of the junction unmatched. The CDR3 coding sequence is TGTGCCAGCAGCTCCCGGACTAGCGGGGCGGCAGGGACCCAGTACTTC. Its translation: CASSSRTSGAAGTQYF.